Each of the 19 T cell receptor beta chains below was sequenced from the same sample in a study of T cells after yellow fever vaccination. TCRdb used MiXCR to reprocess the 5' RACE reads, holding one entry per CDR3 protein. This table has some 300,000 distinct CDR3 sequences, over 8.5% appearing once. Sequences were derived from CD4+ T cells sorted from PBMCs, sampled 45 days after the yellow fever booster vaccination. The receptors derive from a man between 18 and 35 years old who received the YFV17D yellow fever vaccine.

The chain carries TRBV6-5 and TRBJ1-6, with D hard to call. Germline V gene sequence: CDR1 MNHEY, CDR2 SVGAGI. V shed 3 bases and J shed 14 bases, with 14 bases lying between them. This CDR3 spans 13 amino acids. The CDR3 here is CASSYGSPISLHF. DNA of the CDR3: TGTGCCAGCAGTTATGGGTCCCCCATCTCCCTCCACTTT.

This clonotype was counted many times. This chain uses TRBV5-1 with TRBJ2-5; D remains ambiguous. The length of the CDR3 is 14 residues. The V end was cut by 4 bases, the J end by 5 bases, with 15 bases between. In germline, CDR1 is SGHRS, CDR2 YFSETQ. The CDR3 region is CASSRNPSEETQYF. Here the CDR3 DNA reads TGCGCCAGCAGCCGGAACCCGTCGGAGGAGACCCAGTACTTC.

A few counts support this clonotype. The CDR3 coding sequence is TGTGCCAGCAGCCCGGCCCACAGGGGCAATGGCTACACCTTC. It specifies CASSPAHRGNGYTF. V is TRBV7-3 and J is TRBJ1-2, with 7 bases that match TRBD1. The J segment lost 6 bases and the V segment lost 5 bases, leaving 9 bases of the junction unmatched. The CDR3 is made up of 14 amino acids. CDR1 is SGHTA, CDR2 FQGTGA, per germline.

J is TRBJ2-7 and V is TRBV4-3, with D perhaps TRBD2 (6 bases). The length of the CDR3 is 17 residues. CDR1 and CDR2 (germline): LGHNA, YSLEER. Trimming took off 0 bases at V and 0 bases at J, with 15 bases between the two ends. The CDR3 DNA sequence: TGCGCCAGCAGCCAAGAAGCGGGTACAAGGGTCTCCTACGAGCAGTACTTC. It translates to CASSQEAGTRVSYEQYF.

This clonotype showed up many times. The gene calls are TRBV5-6 and TRBJ2-3; D is possibly TRBD2 (5 bases). The germline V gene encodes CDR1 SGHDT and CDR2 YYEEEE. The CDR3 extends over 16 amino acids. Deletions cut 0 bases from V and 2 bases from J, with 13 bases between. CDR3 loop: CASSLDGLLSTDTQYF. CDR3 nucleotide sequence: TGTGCCAGCAGCTTGGATGGACTCCTTTCCACAGATACGCAGTATTTT.

The CDR3 sequence: CASSWTGTGGWYEQYF. DNA for the CDR3: TGCGCCAGCAGCTGGACCGGGACAGGCGGGTGGTACGAGCAGTACTTC. This chain uses TRBV5-1 with TRBJ2-7; 8 nucleotides match TRBD1. With V trimmed by 3 bases and J by 4 bases, 12 bases remained unmatched. The CDR3 consists of 16 residues. Germline CDR1 SGHRS, CDR2 YFSETQ.

The J gene is TRBJ2-1, the V gene TRBV18; D gene unclear. CDR1 KGHSH and CDR2 LQKENI come from the germline V gene. V was shortened by 2 bases and J by 5 bases, with 10 bases between the two germline ends. This CDR3 contains 14 residues. CDR3 protein: CASSPASRNNEQFF. The CDR3 nucleotides read TGTGCCAGCTCACCAGCGTCCAGGAACAATGAGCAGTTCTTC.

This clonotype was counted only a few times. This chain joins TRBV5-1 and TRBJ1-5; the D is unclear. CDR1 is SGHRS and CDR2 is YFSETQ in the germline V gene. Trimming removed 0 bases at V and 3 bases at J, with 13 bases between. This CDR3 comprises 16 residues. For the CDR3, the DNA is TGCGCCAGCAGCTTGGGGCCGGCAGGTCCCAATCAGCCCCAGCATTTT. This sequence encodes CASSLGPAGPNQPQHF. Combining the CDR3 with reference TRBV5-1 and TRBJ1-5 gives the whole variable domain KAGVTQTPRYLIKTRGQQVTLSCSPISGHRSVSWYQQTPGQGLQFLFEYFSETQRNKGNFPGRFSGRQFSNSRSEMNVSTLELGDSALYLCASSLGPAGPNQPQHFGDGTRLSIL.

The chain joins TRBV4-2 to TRBJ2-6; no reliable D call. V lost 4 bases and J lost 3, with 7 bases in between. CDR3 length equals 14 residues. Germline loops: CDR1 LGHNA, CDR2 YNFKEQ. The DNA for the CDR3 is TGTGCCAGCAGCCCATTGGGTGGGGCCAACGTCCTGACTTTC. It encodes CASSPLGGANVLTF.

This clonotype appeared a few times. This chain links TRBV9 with TRBJ2-5, with TRBD1 identical over 9 bases. Looked up from germline, CDR1 is SGDLS and CDR2 is YYNGEE. The ends lost 2 bases at V and 2 bases at J; junction bases unmatched: 4. This CDR3 is built from 15 residues. Here the CDR3 DNA reads TGTGCCAGCAGCGTCGGGACAGGGAAACAAGAGACCCAGTACTTC. As protein: CASSVGTGKQETQYF. Variable domain in full (rest from reference TRBV9 and TRBJ2-5): DSGVTQTPKHLITATGQRVTLRCSPRSGDLSVYWYQQSLDQGLQFLIQYYNGEERAKGNILERFSAQQFPDLHSELNLSSLELGDSALYFCASSVGTGKQETQYFGPGTRLLVL.

J is TRBJ1-4 and V is TRBV15, with no clear D. Germline loops: CDR1 LNHNV, CDR2 YYDKDF (reference sequence). V was shortened by 0 bases and J by 4 bases, with 12 bases between the two germline ends. CDR3 length: 16 residues. The CDR3 DNA sequence: TGTGCCACCAGCAGAGAAAAGCGGCAGAATAATGAAAAACTGTTTTTT. Its translation: CATSREKRQNNEKLFF.

This clonotype was counted only a few times. The chain carries TRBV7-8 and TRBJ2-6; the match to TRBD1 covers 10 bases. From germline, CDR1 is SGHVS and CDR2 FQNEAQ. This CDR3 contains 18 residues. With V trimmed by 5 bases and J by 1 base, 8 bases remained unmatched. CDR3 loop: CASSPRTGGLSGANVLTF. CDR3 in DNA: TGTGCCAGCAGCCCTCGGACAGGGGGATTATCTGGGGCCAACGTCCTGACTTTC.

There are a few counts of this clonotype. The rearrangement uses TRBV7-9 and TRBJ1-1; D is ambiguous. V was shortened by 3 bases and J by 5 bases, with 7 bases between the two germline ends. Germline CDR1 SEHNR, CDR2 FQNEAQ (reference sequence). CDR3 length equals 12 residues. The CDR3 nucleotides are TGTGCCAGCAGCTTGCTGGGGACTGAAGCTTTCTTT. Protein product: CASSLLGTEAFF. The full variable domain, in which reference TRBV7-9 and TRBJ1-1 provide the parts outside the CDR3, is DTGVSQNPRHKITKRGQNVTFRCDPISEHNRLYWYRQTLGQGPEFLTYFQNEAQLEKSRLLSDRFSAERPKGSFSTLEIQRTEQGDSAMYLCASSLLGTEAFFGQGTRLTVV.

The chain combines TRBV6-2 or TRBV6-3 with TRBJ1-1; D is possibly TRBD1 (5 bases). V was pared by 8 bases and J by 1 base, with 14 bases between. CDR3 size: 14 residues. The germline V gene has CDR1 MNHEY and CDR2 SVGEGT. CDR3 DNA: TGTGCCAGCGGAACCGGGACTCCGAACACTGAAGCTTTCTTT. Its protein product is CASGTGTPNTEAFF.

This clonotype was seen a handful of times. The rearrangement joins TRBV2 to TRBJ2-2, with TRBD2 identical over 9 bases. The CDR3 runs 16 residues. CDR1 is SNHLY and CDR2 is FYNNEI in the germline V gene. V dropped 6 bases and J dropped 1; count of bases not matched to a gene: 6. DNA of the CDR3: TGTGCCAGCAGACGAGGGACTAGCCAGAACACCGGGGAGCTGTTTTTT. It specifies CASRRGTSQNTGELFF.

V usage is TRBV5-5 and J usage is TRBJ2-6; D is possibly TRBD2 (5 bases). Germline CDR1 and CDR2: SGHKS and YYEKEE (reference sequence). The CDR3 runs 14 residues. Trimming stripped 6 bases from V and 2 bases from J, with 9 bases between. The CDR3 reads CASNPGTGANVLTF. The CDR3 DNA follows: TGTGCCAGCAACCCGGGGACTGGGGCCAACGTCCTGACTTTC.

The chain recombines TRBV9 with TRBJ1-2; D not certain. Trimming left V 0 bases short and J 2 bases short, with 5 bases between. Germline assignment: CDR1 SGDLS and CDR2 YYNGEE. CDR3 length: 13 residues. CDR3 protein: CASSVEVNYGYTF. Here the CDR3 DNA reads TGTGCCAGCAGCGTAGAGGTAAACTATGGCTACACCTTC.

This clonotype has a handful of counts. The chain joins TRBV4-1 to TRBJ1-4; D may be TRBD1 (6 bases). CDR1 and CDR2 from the germline V gene are MGHRA and YSYEKL. Trimming cost V 2 bases and J 8 bases, with 21 bases left between them. The CDR3 has 17 amino acids. In DNA form, the CDR3 reads TGCGCCAGCAGCCAACATCAGCAACAGGGAATAAGGGAAAAACTGTTTTTT. The encoded protein is CASSQHQQQGIREKLFF.

This clonotype was found a few times. The CDR3 protein is CASSAVPYEQYF. DNA for the CDR3: TGTGCCAGCAGCGCAGTTCCGTACGAGCAGTACTTC. The gene calls are TRBV7-2 and TRBJ2-7, with D unclear. V was cut by 5 bases and J by 4 bases, with 9 bases left in between. The germline V gene has CDR1 SGHTA and CDR2 FQGNSA. The CDR3 totals 12 residues.